Listed below are T cell receptor beta chains from one sample, sequenced in a study of blood T cell repertoires in COVID-19. Sequencing was performed with immunoSEQ multiplex PCR; in TCRdb, only in-frame clones are kept and a portion is missing. The sample lists approximately 270,000 clones; just over 85% were seen once. Sequencing was performed on PBMCs or T cells enriched from blood (not recorded which). The source is a man in his forties or fifties who had recovered from COVID-19. CDR3s include the opening cysteine and the closing phenylalanine or tryptophan. D genes are given only for firm matches. Expanded clones are given a class, and other clones once, few, many or no size at all.

J gene | V gene | clone size | CDR3 length | D gene | CDR3 DNA | CDR3 protein
TRBJ1-6 | TRBV2 | - | 11 | - | TGTGCCAGCCAAGGGGGTTCACCCCTCCACTTT | CASQGGSPLHF
TRBJ2-1 | TRBV5-6 | - | 14 | - | TGTGCCAGCAGCCTACGGGGCAGGGGAAATATGCAGTTCTTC | CASSLRGRGNMQFF
TRBJ2-5 | TRBV5-1 | - | 14 | - | TGCGCCAGCAGCTTGATCGTGGGGCGGGAGACCCAGTACTTC | CASSLIVGRETQYF
TRBJ2-7 | TRBV7-9 | - | 14 | TRBD1 | TGTGCCAGCAGCTCGGGACAGGGCACCTACGAGCAGTACTTC | CASSSGQGTYEQYF
TRBJ1-2 | TRBV28 | - | 15 | TRBD1 | TGTGCCAGCAGTCTCCCGGGACAGGGGGCATCTGGCTACACCTTC | CASSLPGQGASGYTF
TRBJ1-5 | TRBV2 | - | 16 | - | TGTGCCAGCGATGAGGACAGATCCTATAGCAATCAGCCCCAGCATTTT | CASDEDRSYSNQPQHF
TRBJ2-5 | TRBV6-5 | - | 15 | - | TGTGCCAGCAGTTACGCGGGGGCCAACCAAGAGACCCAGTACTTC | CASSYAGANQETQYF
TRBJ2-7 | TRBV15 | - | 16 | - | TGTGCCACCAGCAGAGATATAGGGGCGGTTGGTCACGAGCAGTACTTC | CATSRDIGAVGHEQYF
TRBJ1-6 | TRBV6-2/TRBV6-3 | - | 16 | TRBD1 | TGTGCCAGCAGTCAAGGGACCGGGACAGGAGTTTCACCCCTCCACTTT | CASSQGTGTGVSPLHF
TRBJ1-1 | TRBV30 | - | 13 | - | TGTGCCTGGAGTTCGACAGGCCTGGTCGGAGCTTTCTTT | CAWSSTGLVGAFF
TRBJ2-1 | TRBV11-2 | - | 15 | TRBD1 | TGTGCCAGCAGCTTAGTAGGACAGGGTTACAATGAGCAGTTCTTC | CASSLVGQGYNEQFF
TRBJ2-3 | TRBV5-1 | - | 18 | - | TGCGCCAGCAGCTTGGCCATAGCAAGGGGGGGGCGCACAGATACGCAGTATTTT | CASSLAIARGGRTDTQYF
TRBJ2-3 | TRBV11-2 | few | 15 | - | TGTGCCAGCAGCCACGGAGGGCGCCGCACAGATACGCAGTATTTT | CASSHGGRRTDTQYF
TRBJ2-1 | TRBV10-3 | once | 12 | - | TGTGCCATCAGTGAAGGAGGAGGTGAGCAGTTCTTC | CAISEGGGEQFF
TRBJ1-2 | TRBV12-3/TRBV12-4 | few | 13 | TRBD1 | TGTGCCAGCAGTTTGGAGGGGGCGATCAGCTACACCTTC | CASSLEGAISYTF
TRBJ2-3 | TRBV4-1 | - | 14 | TRBD2 | TGCGCCAGCAGGTCCGAAGCGGGAGTTGATACGCAGTATTTT | CASRSEAGVDTQYF
TRBJ1-4 | TRBV7-8 | - | 13 | - | TGTGCCAGCAGCTTAGCCCAGGGGAGACAACTGTTTTTT | CASSLAQGRQLFF
TRBJ1-6 | TRBV7-3 | once | 14 | TRBD1 | TGTGCCAGCAGCTTAGGGACAGTTAATTCACCCCTCCACTTT | CASSLGTVNSPLHF
TRBJ2-1 | TRBV24-1 | - | 17 | TRBD1 | TGTGCCACCAGTGACGCATTGGACAGGGACTCCTACAATGAGCAGTTCTTC | CATSDALDRDSYNEQFF
TRBJ2-5 | TRBV30 | - | 12 | TRBD1 | TGTGCCTGGAGCAGGGGGCATCAGACCCAGTACTTC | CAWSRGHQTQYF
TRBJ1-5 | TRBV2 | - | 19 | - | TGTGCCAGCAGTGATTTTGCGATTCTCGCTTATTATAGCAATCAGCCCCAGCATTTT | CASSDFAILAYYSNQPQHF
TRBJ2-7 | TRBV2 | - | 15 | - | TGTGCCAGCAGGGAGGGGCAAGCGTTAACCTACGAGCAGTACTTC | CASREGQALTYEQYF